The entry below gives a single TCR beta chain sequence along with its context. The data were taken from a study of blood T cell repertoires in COVID-19. About the research overall: Sites across the United States, Italy and Spain contributed samples from acute and convalescent COVID-19. Sample material is recorded as cDNA or gDNA derived from T cells, B-cell-depleted T cells, or PBMCs.

The CDR3 extends over 15 amino acids. Trimming took 5 bases from V and 4 from J; bases not matched to a gene: 7. CDR1 is SGHTA and CDR2 is FQGNSA in the germline V gene. In Seattle, patients joined the study during active infection and were tracked longitudinally. In the original analysis: Reference gene primer amplification gave nucleated cell count estimates. TCRdb's copy holds only in-frame clones and misses some; the assay was immunoSEQ multiplex PCR. The V and J calls and the clone size are those of that table, but D and trimming were determined from the DNA. The sample includes more than 250,000 clones, about 87% of them seen just once.

The sequenced sample consisted of peripheral blood. The clonotype was recovered from a woman aged 30 to 39 with COVID-19, enrolled during active disease. V gene TRBV7-2 combines with J gene TRBJ2-7; 11 bases are shared with TRBD2. DNA for the CDR3: TGTGCCAGCAGCCAGTTAGCGGGGGGGCCGTACGAGCAGTACTTC. Encoded protein: CASSQLAGGPYEQYF.